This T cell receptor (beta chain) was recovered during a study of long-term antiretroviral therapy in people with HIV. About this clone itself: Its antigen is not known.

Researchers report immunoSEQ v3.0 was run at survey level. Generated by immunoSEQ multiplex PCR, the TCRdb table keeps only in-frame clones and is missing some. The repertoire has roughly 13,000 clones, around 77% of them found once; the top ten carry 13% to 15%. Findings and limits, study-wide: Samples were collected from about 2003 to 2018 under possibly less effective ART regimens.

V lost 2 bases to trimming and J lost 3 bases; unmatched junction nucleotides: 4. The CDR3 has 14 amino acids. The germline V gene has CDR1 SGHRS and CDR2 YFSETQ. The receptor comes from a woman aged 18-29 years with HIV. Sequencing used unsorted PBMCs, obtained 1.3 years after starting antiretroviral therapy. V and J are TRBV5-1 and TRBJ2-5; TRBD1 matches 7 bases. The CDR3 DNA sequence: TGCGCCAGCAGCTTCACAGGGGTCAAAGAGACCCAGTACTTC. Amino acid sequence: CASSFTGVKETQYF.